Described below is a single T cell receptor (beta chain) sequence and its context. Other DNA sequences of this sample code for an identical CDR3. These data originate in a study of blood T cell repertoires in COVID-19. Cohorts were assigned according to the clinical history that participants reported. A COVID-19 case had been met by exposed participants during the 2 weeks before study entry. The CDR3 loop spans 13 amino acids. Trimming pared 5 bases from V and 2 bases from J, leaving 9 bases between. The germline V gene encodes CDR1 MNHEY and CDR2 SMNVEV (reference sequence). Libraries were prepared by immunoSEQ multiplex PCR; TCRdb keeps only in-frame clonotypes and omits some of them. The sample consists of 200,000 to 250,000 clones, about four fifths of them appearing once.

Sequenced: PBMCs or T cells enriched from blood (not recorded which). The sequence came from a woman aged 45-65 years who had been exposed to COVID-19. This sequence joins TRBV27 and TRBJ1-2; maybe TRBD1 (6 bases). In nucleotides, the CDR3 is TGTGCCAGCAGTCTTCAGGGGAACTATGGCTACACCTTC. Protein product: CASSLQGNYGYTF.